The 30 T cell receptor beta chains below all came from one sample that was sequenced in a study of patients and donors after allogeneic stem cell transplantation. TCRdb processed the RT-PCR reads anew with MiXCR; each CDR3 protein has one entry. The table has 920,000 or so distinct CDR3 sequences, over 15% seen once. The source material was blood, either unsorted or a sorted T cell fraction (not recorded which). These receptors all come from a human donor who was either an allogeneic HSCT recipient or a stem cell or donor lymphocyte infusion donor (not recorded which). It is not recorded whose cells these are; they may come from a transplant donor.

This clonotype has ten or more counts. The chain uses TRBV5-1 and TRBJ1-3; D uncertain. This CDR3 region has 15 residues. CDR1 and CDR2 from the germline V gene are SGHRS and YFSETQ. V was cut by 0 bases and J by 0 bases, with 7 bases left in between. The CDR3 loop reads CASSLGRASGNTIYF. CDR3 nucleotides: TGCGCCAGCAGCTTGGGTAGGGCCTCTGGAAACACCATATATTTT.

The chain is built from TRBV10-3 and TRBJ2-3; D is unresolved. Germline lookup yields CDR1 ENHRY and CDR2 SYGVKD. The CDR3 length is 13 residues. Trimming took off 5 bases at V and 2 bases at J, with 8 bases between the two ends. The CDR3: CAISTEDTDTQYF. The CDR3 DNA sequence: TGTGCCATCAGTACAGAGGACACAGATACGCAGTATTTT.

This clonotype was counted a few times. This chain links TRBV20-1 with TRBJ2-5, with 14 bases identical to TRBD2. J was trimmed by 6 bases and V by 5 bases; bases with no gene match: 5. Germline values: CDR1 DFQATT, CDR2 SNEGSKA (reference sequence). CDR3 size: 14 residues. The CDR3 region is CSALTSGRAKTQYF. CDR3 sequence (DNA): TGCAGTGCTTTGACTAGCGGGAGGGCCAAGACCCAGTACTTC.

This clonotype was picked up a small number of times. The J gene is TRBJ1-1, the V gene TRBV29-1, with D unclear. The CDR3 runs to 12 residues. Germline lookup yields CDR1 SQVTM and CDR2 ANQGSEA. The germline V and J ends were trimmed by 1 base and 7 bases, with 10 bases remaining between them. The CDR3 is CSVEAAGGEAFF. CDR3 bases: TGCAGCGTTGAAGCTGCGGGAGGTGAAGCTTTCTTT.

There are a few counts of this clonotype. This sequence joins TRBV18 and TRBJ1-1, with 8 bases identical to TRBD1. Trimming cost V 3 bases and J 7 bases; bases outside gene matches: 10. The CDR3 is 15 residues long. Germline CDR1 is KGHSH and CDR2 is LQKENI. CDR3 region: CASSPPQGAEVEAFF. The CDR3 nucleotides are TGTGCCAGCTCACCTCCGCAGGGGGCGGAGGTTGAAGCTTTCTTT.

The chain uses TRBV3-1 and TRBJ1-2; 7 nucleotides agree with TRBD1. The CDR3 runs to 16 residues. CDR1 is LGHDT, CDR2 YNNKEL, per germline (reference sequence). With 4 bases clipped from V and 2 bases from J, the junction kept 10 bases outside the gene matches. The CDR3 spells CASSPNAGTANYGYTF. As DNA, the CDR3 is TGTGCCAGCAGCCCAAACGCTGGGACAGCGAACTATGGCTACACCTTC.

The chain joins TRBV24-1 to TRBJ2-2; D is uncertain. CDR3 length: 16 residues. Trimming took off 8 bases at V and 2 bases at J, with 17 bases between the two ends. Germline-derived CDR1 and CDR2 are KGHDR and SFDVKD. The CDR3 reads CATIPRRAGNTGELFF. CDR3 coding DNA: TGTGCCACCATCCCCCGTCGCGCAGGCAACACCGGGGAGCTGTTTTTT.

This chain joins TRBV20-1 and TRBJ2-3; TRBD2 might be the D (6 bases). This CDR3 region has 15 residues. Germline V gene data show CDR1 as DFQATT and CDR2 as SNEGSKA (reference sequence). V dropped 0 bases and J dropped 6 bases, with 16 bases sitting between them. The CDR3 region has the DNA TGCAGTGCTAGAGATTCGCGAGGCGGGACCGATACGCAGTATTTT. This codes for CSARDSRGGTDTQYF.

This chain links TRBV24-1 with TRBJ2-5; either TRBD1 or TRBD2 may supply D (7 bases each). Trimming took 2 bases from V and 2 from J, leaving 14 bases between them. Germline lookup yields CDR1 KGHDR and CDR2 SFDVKD. The CDR3 covers 16 residues. CDR3 in DNA: TGTGCCACCAGTGATTCAGGGGGGGCGCGGCAAGAGACCCAGTACTTC. Translated, it gives CATSDSGGARQETQYF.

The chain is built from TRBV7-9 and TRBJ2-7, with D perhaps TRBD1 or TRBD2 (5 bases each). There are 14 residues in the CDR3. Germline-derived CDR1 and CDR2 are SEHNR and FQNEAQ (reference sequence). With 5 bases removed from V and 2 bases from J, the gap between germline ends came to 13 bases. CDR3 residues: CASSTRDGPYEQYF. The CDR3 bases are TGTGCCAGCAGCACCCGGGACGGACCCTACGAGCAGTACTTC.

This clonotype occurred a few times. This chain links TRBV11-1 with TRBJ1-1, with 9 bases matching TRBD1. V trimming: 5 bases; J trimming: 3 bases; junction bases outside the gene matches: 4. Germline CDR1 is SGHAT and CDR2 is FQDESV (reference sequence). The length of the CDR3 is 14 residues. CDR3 sequence reads: CASSPDRGDTEAFF. CDR3 bases: TGTGCCAGCAGCCCAGACAGGGGGGACACTGAAGCTTTCTTT.

V and J are TRBV20-1 and TRBJ1-1; D gene unclear. The length of the CDR3 is 15 residues. The germline CDR1 and CDR2 sequences are DFQATT and SNEGSKA (reference sequence). CDR3 sequence reads: CSRRRDRLLNTEAFF. DNA of the CDR3: TGCAGCCGGCGAAGGGATAGGCTTTTGAACACTGAAGCTTTCTTT.

The chain employs TRBV21-1 and TRBJ1-2; whether TRBD1, the table's D call, matches the DNA was not checked. TRBV21-1 is shown as a pseudogene. The CDR3 has 16 amino acids. DNA of the CDR3: TGTGCCAGCAGCAAATGTTGGGACGTACGAATCTATGGCTACACCTTC. It specifies CASSKCWDVRIYGYTF.

This clonotype was detected many times. The rearrangement uses TRBV4-2 and TRBJ1-1; D gene ambiguous. The CDR3 totals 16 residues. Trimming removed 0 bases from V and 5 bases from J, with 16 bases in between. Germline values: CDR1 LGHNA, CDR2 YNFKEQ. The CDR3: CASSQDLDLPGTEAFF. In DNA, the CDR3 is TGTGCCAGCAGCCAAGATCTGGACCTCCCGGGAACTGAAGCTTTCTTT.

The gene calls are TRBV30 and TRBJ1-2; D gene ambiguous. Germline loops: CDR1 GTSNPN, CDR2 SVGIG (reference sequence). V shed 1 base and J shed 4 bases, with 13 bases lying between them. The CDR3 runs 14 residues. The CDR3 coding sequence is TGTGCCTGGAGTGCCGCTTTAGGGTCCTATGGCTACACCTTC. Protein: CAWSAALGSYGYTF.

This chain links TRBV29-1 with TRBJ1-2; 10 positions match TRBD1. Trimming removed 6 bases from V and 8 bases from J; junction bases left unmatched: 9. Germline lookup yields CDR1 SQVTM and CDR2 ANQGSEA. This CDR3 has 13 amino acids. The CDR3 DNA is TGCAGCGTGGGGGACAGGGGAGTAAGCGGCTACACCTTC. Translation: CSVGDRGVSGYTF. The variable domain in full, completed from reference TRBV29-1 and TRBJ1-2, reads SAVISQKPSRDICQRGTSLTIQCQVDSQVTMMFWYRQQPGQSLTLIATANQGSEATYESGFVIDKFPISRPNLTFSTLTVSNMSPEDSSIYLCSVGDRGVSGYTFGSGTRLTVV.

This clonotype was observed a few times. V is TRBV7-2 and J is TRBJ2-7; D call uncertain. The CDR3 has 12 amino acids. Trimming removed 6 bases from V and 6 bases from J, with 12 bases in between. Germline assignment: CDR1 SGHTA and CDR2 FQGNSA. The CDR3, as DNA: TGTGCCAGCAGGCATATTGGCGGCGAGCAGTACTTC. The encoded protein is CASRHIGGEQYF.

This rearrangement joins TRBV20-1 to TRBJ2-2; 7 nucleotides match TRBD1. Germline V gene data show CDR1 as DFQATT and CDR2 as SNEGSKA (reference sequence). J was trimmed by 1 base and V by 0 bases; bases with no gene match: 5. The CDR3 is 16 amino acids. In DNA form, the CDR3 reads TGCAGTGCTAGAGATGAGGGGACAGTGAACACCGGGGAGCTGTTTTTT. This codes for CSARDEGTVNTGELFF.

This clonotype has only a few counts. This chain joins TRBV28 and TRBJ1-6, with D perhaps TRBD1 (6 bases). This CDR3 has 14 residues. V lost 3 bases and J 9 bases, leaving 12 bases between the germline ends. Germline values: CDR1 MDHEN, CDR2 SYDVKM. In DNA, the CDR3 is TGTGCCAGCAGTTTCGGGGGGCTTGGTTCACCCCTCCACTTT. As protein: CASSFGGLGSPLHF. Full variable domain (outside the CDR3, taken from reference TRBV28 and TRBJ1-6): DVKVTQSSRYLVKRTGEKVFLECVQDMDHENMFWYRQDPGLGLRLIYFSYDVKMKEKGDIPEGYSVSREKKERFSLILESASTNQTSMYLCASSFGGLGSPLHFGNGTRLTVT.

This clonotype was seen a handful of times. This chain joins TRBV20-1 and TRBJ1-1; D is perhaps TRBD1 (5 bases). V lost 6 bases and J lost 0, with 14 bases in between. The CDR3 has 14 residues. Germline V gene lookup returns CDR1 DFQATT and CDR2 SNEGSKA (reference sequence). CDR3 amino acids: CSAGRDSLNTEAFF. Written as DNA, the CDR3 is TGCAGTGCCGGCCGGGACTCACTGAACACTGAAGCTTTCTTT.

This clonotype was picked up many times. The chain couples TRBV12-3 or TRBV12-4 to TRBJ2-5, with D unclear. V lost 8 bases to trimming and J lost 5 bases, with 12 bases between them. The CDR3 totals 12 residues. The CDR3 nucleotides read TGTGCCAGCGGGCCTAGGGTGGAGACCCAGTACTTC. Its protein product is CASGPRVETQYF.

This clonotype was observed a few times. The V call is TRBV11-2, the J call TRBJ2-1; a weak D match, TRBD2 (5 bases). Germline lookup yields CDR1 SGHAT and CDR2 FQNNGV. The V end lost 0 bases, the J end lost 4 bases, and 19 bases lay between the germline ends. This CDR3 region has 18 residues. The CDR3 sequence: CASSLEFPYGKKYNEQFF. DNA of the CDR3: TGTGCCAGCAGCTTAGAATTCCCTTACGGGAAAAAGTACAATGAGCAGTTCTTC.

The genes are TRBV27 and TRBJ1-2; D remains unclear. This CDR3 spans 15 amino acids. Trimming removed 0 bases at V and 4 bases at J, with 12 bases between. Per the germline V gene, CDR1 is MNHEY and CDR2 is SMNVEV (reference sequence). CDR3 DNA sequence: TGTGCCAGCAGTTTATCGTCGGCCGGGTCCTATGGCTACACCTTC. Translation: CASSLSSAGSYGYTF.

The chain combines TRBV5-1 with TRBJ1-5; 7 nucleotides match TRBD1. V gave up 0 bases and J gave up 6 bases; unmatched junction bases: 6. The germline gives CDR1 SGHRS, CDR2 YFSETQ. CDR3 length: 15 amino acids. The CDR3 loop reads CASSLDPGGGQPQHF. CDR3 coding DNA: TGCGCCAGCAGCTTGGATCCAGGGGGTGGTCAGCCCCAGCATTTT.

The rearrangement uses TRBV12-3 or TRBV12-4 and TRBJ2-7; D is perhaps TRBD1 or TRBD2 (5 bases each). V was cut by 3 bases and J by 9 bases, with 12 bases left in between. CDR3 length: 12 residues. The CDR3 here is CASSFGPGRQYF. The CDR3, as DNA: TGTGCCAGCAGTTTCGGACCAGGGAGGCAGTACTTC.

This clonotype was seen more than once but under ten times. The V call is TRBV6-2 or TRBV6-3, the J call TRBJ2-5; D is unresolved. V was trimmed by 6 bases and J by 5 bases, leaving 19 bases between them. This CDR3 has 15 amino acids. Germline V gives CDR1 MNHEY, CDR2 SVGEGT. CDR3 bases: TGTGCCAGCAGAATCGGACGGGCGTTTTTCGAGACCCAGTACTTC. Its protein product is CASRIGRAFFETQYF.

This clonotype was detected only a few times. CDR3 in amino acids: CASSARQGAAEKLFF. DNA for the CDR3: TGTGCCAGCAGCGCCAGACAGGGGGCGGCGGAAAAACTGTTTTTT. The chain joins TRBV9 to TRBJ1-4; 10 bases map to TRBD1. Germline V gene sequence: CDR1 SGDLS, CDR2 YYNGEE. This CDR3 is 15 amino acids long. Trimming removed 3 bases from V and 8 bases from J; junction bases left unmatched: 7.

This clonotype was observed many times. The chain is built from TRBV5-1 and TRBJ2-4; D possibly matches TRBD1 or TRBD2 (5 bases each). This CDR3 region has 17 residues. V lost 4 bases and J 8 bases, leaving 25 bases between the germline ends. Germline V lookup: CDR1 SGHRS, CDR2 YFSETQ. CDR3 DNA sequence: TGCGCCAGCAGCGTCCTACCCCGGGACCGTAAAGGGGACATTCAGTACTTC. This encodes CASSVLPRDRKGDIQYF.

This clonotype was counted only a few times. The V and J genes are TRBV5-1 and TRBJ2-1; TRBD2 matches 9 bases. After removal of 6 bases from V and 5 bases from J, the junction contained 6 bases not matched to a gene. CDR1 and CDR2 from the germline V gene are SGHRS and YFSETQ. This CDR3 region has 14 residues. The CDR3 protein is CASTRGGVDNEQFF. In DNA form, the CDR3 reads TGCGCCAGCACCCGCGGGGGGGTAGACAATGAGCAGTTCTTC.

The chain has TRBV4-1 and TRBJ2-3; D is possibly TRBD2 (6 bases). The CDR3 contains 15 residues. Germline V gene sequence: CDR1 MGHRA, CDR2 YSYEKL. V gave up 6 bases and J gave up 0 bases, with 13 bases separating them. CDR3 residues: CASRGRDWSTDTQYF. The CDR3 DNA reads TGCGCCAGCAGGGGCCGGGACTGGAGCACAGATACGCAGTATTTT.